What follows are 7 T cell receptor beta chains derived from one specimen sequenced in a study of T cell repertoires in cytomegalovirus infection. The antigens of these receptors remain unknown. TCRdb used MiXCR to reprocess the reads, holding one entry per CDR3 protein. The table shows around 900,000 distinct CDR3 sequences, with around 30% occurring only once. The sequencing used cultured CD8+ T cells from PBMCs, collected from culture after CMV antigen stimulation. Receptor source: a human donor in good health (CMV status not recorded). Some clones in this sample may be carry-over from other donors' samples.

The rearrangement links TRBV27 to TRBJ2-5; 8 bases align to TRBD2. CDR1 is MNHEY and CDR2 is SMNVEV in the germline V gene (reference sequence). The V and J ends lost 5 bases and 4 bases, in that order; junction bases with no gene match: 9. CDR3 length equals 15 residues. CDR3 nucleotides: TGTGCCAGCAGTCTCAAGCGGGGGTGGGGAGAGACCCAGTACTTC. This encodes CASSLKRGWGETQYF.

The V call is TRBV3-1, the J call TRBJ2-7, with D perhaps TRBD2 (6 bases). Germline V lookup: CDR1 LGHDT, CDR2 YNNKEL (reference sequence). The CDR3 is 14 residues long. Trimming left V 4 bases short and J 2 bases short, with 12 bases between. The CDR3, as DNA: TGTGCCAGCAGCCCCGGGACTCGGACCTACGAGCAGTACGTC. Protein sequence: CASSPGTRTYEQYV.

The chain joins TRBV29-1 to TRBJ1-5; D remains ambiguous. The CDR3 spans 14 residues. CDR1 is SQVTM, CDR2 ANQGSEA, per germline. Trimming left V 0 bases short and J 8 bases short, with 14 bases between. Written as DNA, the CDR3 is TGCAGCGTTGAAGAGAGGTGGGAGAGGAAGCCCCAGCATTTT. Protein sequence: CSVEERWERKPQHF. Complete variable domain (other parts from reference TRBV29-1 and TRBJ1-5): SAVISQKPSRDICQRGTSLTIQCQVDSQVTMMFWYRQQPGQSLTLIATANQGSEATYESGFVIDKFPISRPNLTFSTLTVSNMSPEDSSIYLCSVEERWERKPQHFGDGTRLSIL.

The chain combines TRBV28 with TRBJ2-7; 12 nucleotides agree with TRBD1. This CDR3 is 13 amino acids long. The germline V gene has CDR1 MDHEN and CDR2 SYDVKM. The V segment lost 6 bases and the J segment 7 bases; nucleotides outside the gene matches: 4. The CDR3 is CASRGQGAREQYV. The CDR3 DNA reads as TGTGCCAGCAGGGGACAGGGGGCGCGGGAGCAGTACGTC.

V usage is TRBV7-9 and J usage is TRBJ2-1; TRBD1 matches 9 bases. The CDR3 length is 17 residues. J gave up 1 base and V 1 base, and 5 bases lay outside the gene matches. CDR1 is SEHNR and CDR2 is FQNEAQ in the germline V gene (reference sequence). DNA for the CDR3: TGTGCCAGCAGCTTAGGTGGGACAGGGATGTCCTACAATGAGCAGTTCTTC. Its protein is CASSLGGTGMSYNEQFF.

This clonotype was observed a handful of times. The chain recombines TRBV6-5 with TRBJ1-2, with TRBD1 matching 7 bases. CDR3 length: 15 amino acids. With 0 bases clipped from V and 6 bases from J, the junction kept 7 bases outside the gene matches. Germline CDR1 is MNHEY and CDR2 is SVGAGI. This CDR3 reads CASSYSPGQRHGYTF. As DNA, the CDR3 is TGTGCCAGCAGTTACTCTCCGGGACAGCGACATGGCTACACCTTC.

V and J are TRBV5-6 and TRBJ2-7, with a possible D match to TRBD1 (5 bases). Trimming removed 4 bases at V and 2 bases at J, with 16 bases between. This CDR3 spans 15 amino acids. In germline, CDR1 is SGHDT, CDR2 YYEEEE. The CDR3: CASSTGRGLTYEQYF. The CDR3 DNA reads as TGTGCCAGCAGCACCGGAAGGGGCCTTACCTACGAGCAGTACTTC.